The 8 T cell receptor beta chains presented below share a single source sample, sequenced in a study of shared clonotypes between healthy human individuals (dated by TCRdb to the early 2020s). Library preparation employed the immunoSEQ multiplex PCR assay. The table was pulled from immuneACCESS by TCRdb, which kept in-frame rearrangements only. Such tables lose some clones; where checked, under half of the loss comes from unresolved V genes, and the rest has no known cause. Here the sample has 550,000 to 850,000 clones; 74% occur a single time. Of the sample, approximately 1.8% is held by the ten largest clones. The source material was memory CD4+ T cells sorted from blood. The sample's cell subset or site, from its label and the paper: CD45RA-negative fraction. The receptor source for this set is a woman in her thirties in good health.

The chain links TRBV5-1 to TRBJ2-7; D might be TRBD1 or TRBD2, each matching 5 bases. The V gene's germline CDR1 is SGHRS and CDR2 YFSETQ. V was shortened by 0 bases and J by 0 bases, with 13 bases between the two germline ends. This CDR3 has 16 residues. CDR3 amino acids: CASSLVGGSSSYEQYF. In DNA form, the CDR3 reads TGCGCCAGCAGCTTGGTTGGGGGATCGAGCTCCTACGAGCAGTACTTC.

As for this clone: Other DNA sequences in this specimen translate into the identical CDR3. The rearrangement links TRBV5-1 to TRBJ2-1, with 8 nucleotides matching TRBD2. This CDR3 spans 15 amino acids. Germline lookup yields CDR1 SGHRS and CDR2 YFSETQ. Unmatched junction bases numbered 3, after V lost 0 bases and J lost 4 bases. CDR3 sequence: CASSLGSGAYNEQFF. CDR3 DNA: TGCGCCAGCAGCTTGGGTAGCGGGGCGTACAATGAGCAGTTCTTC.

This chain connects TRBV4-1 to TRBJ2-1; 7 bases are shared with TRBD1. Germline V gene lookup returns CDR1 MGHRA and CDR2 YSYEKL. The V and J ends lost 2 bases and 1 base, in that order; junction bases with no gene match: 5. CDR3 length: 16 residues. This CDR3 reads CASSQHRGQSYNEQFF. DNA for the CDR3: TGCGCCAGCAGCCAACACAGGGGCCAATCCTACAATGAGCAGTTCTTC.

V gene TRBV2 combines with J gene TRBJ2-3; D possibly corresponds to TRBD2 (6 bases). CDR1 and CDR2 (germline): SNHLY, FYNNEI. CDR3 size: 12 residues. V lost 8 bases to trimming and J lost 4 bases, with 10 bases between them. This CDR3 reads CASREYADTQYF. The DNA for the CDR3 is TGTGCCAGCCGGGAGTATGCAGATACGCAGTATTTT.

This chain links TRBV29-1 with TRBJ1-4; D perhaps matches TRBD1 (6 bases). V gave up 1 base and J gave up 8 bases, with 11 bases separating them. Germline CDR1 and CDR2: SQVTM and ANQGSEA. The CDR3 runs to 13 residues. CDR3 DNA sequence: TGCAGCGTTGAAGGTCGAGGGGGGGAAAAACTGTTTTTT. Amino acids: CSVEGRGGEKLFF.

The chain carries TRBV29-1 and TRBJ2-1, with D possibly being TRBD1 or TRBD2 (5 bases each). The germline CDR1 and CDR2 sequences are SQVTM and ANQGSEA. The CDR3 consists of 13 residues. Trimming took 5 bases from V and 9 from J, leaving 17 bases between them. This CDR3 is CSVKASGTGEQFF. For the CDR3, the DNA is TGCAGCGTTAAGGCCTCAGGGACGGGTGAGCAGTTCTTC.

The chain recombines TRBV10-1 with TRBJ2-1; 8 bases fit TRBD2. The trim removed 9 bases at V and 6 bases at J, leaving 4 bases unmatched. Germline V CDR1 and CDR2: WNHNN, SYGVQD (reference sequence). The CDR3 is 12 amino acids. The CDR3 DNA is TGCGCCAGATACGGGACTAGCAATGAGCAGTTCTTC. It encodes CARYGTSNEQFF.

The V call is TRBV19, the J call TRBJ1-2, with no clear D. V lost 3 bases, J lost 7 bases, and 18 bases lay in between. Germline V gives CDR1 LNHDA, CDR2 SQIVND (reference sequence). The CDR3 is 15 amino acids. The CDR3 is CASSIRAGLPRGYTF. CDR3 nucleotides: TGTGCCAGTAGTATTAGGGCCGGACTCCCTCGTGGCTACACCTTC. Filled out from reference TRBV19 and TRBJ1-2, the complete variable domain reads DGGITQSPKYLFRKEGQNVTLSCEQNLNHDAMYWYRQDPGQGLRLIYYSQIVNDFQKGDIAEGYSVSREKKESFPLTVTSAQKNPTAFYLCASSIRAGLPRGYTFGSGTRLTVV.